The TCR beta chain described here comes from a study of blood T cells in healthy people across ages (dated by TCRdb to between 2014 and 2016). Some background on the complete study: Template switching captured roughly one uniquely barcoded TCR beta cDNA molecule per two T cells in model experiments. To track age-related changes in TCR beta repertoire diversity, the study relied on deep sequencing normalized with unique cDNA molecular identifiers. The donors were split into four age groups: young (average about 15 years), middle-aged (39), aged (about 56) and long-lived (about 82). To avoid experimental bias, donors of different ages were distributed randomly across sequencing lanes. For two donors (one aged 18 to 30 and one aged 80 or older), the study analyzed two additional independent replicas of 1 million unique cDNA reads from the same blood draw.

Libraries came from 5' RACE. Sequencing instrument: Illumina HiSeq 2500. A second roughly 6 to 11 cycle PCR used a sample-barcoded 5' primer and a J-beta primer mix. Each TCR beta cDNA molecule received a unique molecular identifier from a template-switch 5' adaptor carrying 12 random nucleotides. At least 3 million CDR3-containing paired-end reads were obtained from each sample. First-strand cDNA synthesis was performed from all RNA using the Mint cDNA synthesis kit, with priming by a TRBC-specific oligonucleotide. Following uracil-DNA glycosylase treatment, a first 18-cycle PCR with universal primers M1SS and BC2_uni_R was performed on all cDNA. Per the source publication's procedure: Normalization of each sample was performed by random selection of 1 million high-quality reads, each carrying a distinct molecular identifier. Instead of being binned into consensus sequences, reads that shared molecular identifiers were thrown out. MiTCR, with a Q25 quality threshold and the strictest error-elimination algorithm, was used for CDR3 identification, clonotype clustering and error correction. Lower-bound total TCR beta diversity was estimated with a nonparametric unseen species model using Euler transformation. The public reads were reanalyzed by TCRdb: fastp trimming at Q25, MiXCR alignment, in-frame beta chains only. When rows share a CDR3 protein, they turn into one entry using the most common DNA and genes. The authors' filters were not applied to this entry. This sample lists roughly 1.6 million distinct CDR3 sequences; roughly a third were detected once. About 10% of the sample rests with the top ten.

Regarding this clonotype: Which antigen it targets is not known. No base quality values were provided; no much bigger clone lies one nucleotide off.

The full study reports these points: Compared with the aged group, more naive CD4+ T cells, fewer expanded clones and increased TCR diversity were shown by the long-lived group, suggesting age selection. Observed TCR beta diversity per million T cells fell roughly linearly with age, and a significant reduction was already apparent by age around 40. Because donor CMV infection status was unknown, age-related changes in expanded clonotypes were potentially confounded. Estimates of total diversity from one million sequenced T cells were regarded as lower bounds and underestimates. Since profiling was done on bulk unsorted PBMCs, naive and antigen-experienced compartments could not be conclusively compared. There was a strong correlation between observed TCR beta diversity and the percentage of naive T cells measured by flow cytometry.

Systemically healthy Caucasian individuals from Russia, roughly 40 in total and aged about 6 to 90 years, were included as donors. Around 10 milliliters of peripheral blood were collected from each donor into EDTA-treated Vacutainer tubes. Ficoll-Paque density-gradient centrifugation was used to isolate PBMCs, with at least 7 million per sample. Trizol reagent was used to extract total RNA from PBMCs, with at least 5.5 micrograms per sample. The percentages of naive CD45RAhigh/CD27high T cells were determined by flow cytometry on a PBMC aliquot from every donor. Sequencing was carried out using blood. The origin of this receptor is a woman in her thirties in good health.

In nucleotides, the sequence is TGCAGTGCCCCTCTCTCCGGACTAGCGGTCCTAGGGGATGAGCAGTTCTTC. The translation is CSAPLSGLAVLGDEQFF. The rearranged segments are TRBV20-1 and TRBJ2-1, with TRBD2 matching 10 junction bases. CDR1 and CDR2, looked up from the germline V gene (reference sequence), are DFQATT and SNEGSKA. The CDR3 contains 17 residues, cysteine and phenylalanine counted. CDR3 DNA is the only sequence kept; it has 51 bases, read in frame from the first base. V lost 6 bases and J lost 8 bases, and the count of bases not matched to a germline gene is 19.